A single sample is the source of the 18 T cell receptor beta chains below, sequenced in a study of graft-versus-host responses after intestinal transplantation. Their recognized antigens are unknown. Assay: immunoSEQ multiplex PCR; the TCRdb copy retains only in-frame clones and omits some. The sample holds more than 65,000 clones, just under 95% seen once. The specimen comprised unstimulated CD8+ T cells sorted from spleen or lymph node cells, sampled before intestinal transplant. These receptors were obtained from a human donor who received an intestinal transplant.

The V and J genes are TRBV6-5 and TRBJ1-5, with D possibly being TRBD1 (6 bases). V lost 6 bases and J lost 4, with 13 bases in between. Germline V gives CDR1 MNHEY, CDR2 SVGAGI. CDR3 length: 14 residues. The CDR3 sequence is CASSIHTGNQPQHF. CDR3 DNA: TGTGCCAGCAGCATCCACACAGGGAATCAGCCCCAGCATTTT.

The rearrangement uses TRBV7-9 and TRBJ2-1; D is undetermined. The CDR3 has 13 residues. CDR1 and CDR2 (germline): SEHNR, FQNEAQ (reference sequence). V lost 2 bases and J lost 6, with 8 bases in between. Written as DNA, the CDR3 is TGTGCCAGCAGCTTATCAGGCCGCAATGAGCAGTTCTTC. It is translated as CASSLSGRNEQFF.

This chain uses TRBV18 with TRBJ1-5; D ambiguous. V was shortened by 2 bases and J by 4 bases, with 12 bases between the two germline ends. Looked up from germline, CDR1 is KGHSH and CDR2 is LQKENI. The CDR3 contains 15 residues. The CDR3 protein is CASSPTGVGNQPQHF. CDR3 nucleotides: TGTGCCAGCTCACCAACCGGGGTTGGGAATCAGCCCCAGCATTTT.

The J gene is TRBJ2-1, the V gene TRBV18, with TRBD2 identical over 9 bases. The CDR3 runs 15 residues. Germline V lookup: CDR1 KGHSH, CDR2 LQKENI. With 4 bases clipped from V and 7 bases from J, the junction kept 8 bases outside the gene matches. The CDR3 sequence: CASSLSSGAGNEQFF. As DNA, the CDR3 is TGTGCCAGCTCACTATCTAGCGGGGCCGGGAATGAGCAGTTCTTC.

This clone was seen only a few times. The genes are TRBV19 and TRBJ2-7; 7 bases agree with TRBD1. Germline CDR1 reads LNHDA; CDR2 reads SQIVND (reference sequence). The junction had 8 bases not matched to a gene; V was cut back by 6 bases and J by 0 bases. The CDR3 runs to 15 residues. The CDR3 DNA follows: TGTGCCAGTAGAACGACAGGGTCCGTCTCCTACGAGCAGTACTTC. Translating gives CASRTTGSVSYEQYF.

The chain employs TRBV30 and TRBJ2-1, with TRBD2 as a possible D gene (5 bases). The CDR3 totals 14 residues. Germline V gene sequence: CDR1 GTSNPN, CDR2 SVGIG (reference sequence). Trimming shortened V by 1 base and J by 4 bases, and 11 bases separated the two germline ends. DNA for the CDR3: TGTGCCTGGAGTGAGGACTCGACGTACAATGAGCAGTTCTTC. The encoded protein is CAWSEDSTYNEQFF.

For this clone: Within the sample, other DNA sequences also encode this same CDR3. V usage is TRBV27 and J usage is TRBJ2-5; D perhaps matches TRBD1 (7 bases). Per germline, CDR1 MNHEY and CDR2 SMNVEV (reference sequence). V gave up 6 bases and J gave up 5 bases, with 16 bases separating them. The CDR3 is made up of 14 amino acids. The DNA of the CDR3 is TGTGCCAGCAGCCAGGGGGGACAGCAGGAGACCCAGTACTTC. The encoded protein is CASSQGGQQETQYF.

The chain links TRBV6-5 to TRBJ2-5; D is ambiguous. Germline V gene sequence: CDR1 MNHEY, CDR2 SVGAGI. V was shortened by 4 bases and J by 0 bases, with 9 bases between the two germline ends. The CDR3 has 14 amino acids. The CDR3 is CASSSYGYQETQYF. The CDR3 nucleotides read TGTGCCAGCAGTTCGTACGGATACCAAGAGACCCAGTACTTC.

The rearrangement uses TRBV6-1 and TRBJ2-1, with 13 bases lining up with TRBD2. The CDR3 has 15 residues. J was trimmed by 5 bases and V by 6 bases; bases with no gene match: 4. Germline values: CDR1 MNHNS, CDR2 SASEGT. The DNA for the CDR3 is TGTGCCAGCAGCTTTGGACTAGCGGGAGACAATGAGCAGTTCTTC. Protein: CASSFGLAGDNEQFF.

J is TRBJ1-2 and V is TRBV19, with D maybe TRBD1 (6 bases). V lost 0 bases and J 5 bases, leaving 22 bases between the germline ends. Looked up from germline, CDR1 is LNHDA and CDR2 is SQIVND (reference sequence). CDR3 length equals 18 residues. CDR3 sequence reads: CASSIDHRDNRGWYGYTF. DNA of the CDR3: TGTGCCAGTAGTATAGACCACCGGGACAACCGAGGGTGGTATGGCTACACCTTC.

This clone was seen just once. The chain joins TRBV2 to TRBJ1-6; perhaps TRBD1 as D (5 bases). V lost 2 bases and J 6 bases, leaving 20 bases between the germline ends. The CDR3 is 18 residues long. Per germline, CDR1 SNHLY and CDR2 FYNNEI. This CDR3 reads CASSEYGPLVGLNSPLHF. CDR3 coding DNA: TGTGCCAGCAGTGAATACGGGCCTCTTGTGGGGCTTAATTCACCCCTCCACTTT.

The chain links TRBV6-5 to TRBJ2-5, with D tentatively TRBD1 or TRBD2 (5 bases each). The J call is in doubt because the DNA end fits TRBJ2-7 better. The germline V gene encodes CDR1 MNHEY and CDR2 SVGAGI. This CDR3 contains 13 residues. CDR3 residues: CASSPRGPYEQYF. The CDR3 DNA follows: TGTGCCAGCAGTCCCCGGGGCCCCTACGAGCAGTACTTC.

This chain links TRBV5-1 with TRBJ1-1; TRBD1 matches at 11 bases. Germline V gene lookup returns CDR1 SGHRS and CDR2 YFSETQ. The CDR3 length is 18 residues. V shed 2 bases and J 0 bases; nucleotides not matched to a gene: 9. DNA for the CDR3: TGCGCCAGCAGCTTTTCTCAAGGACAGGGGGCTTTGAACACTGAAGCTTTCTTT. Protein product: CASSFSQGQGALNTEAFF.

CDR3 sequence (DNA): TGTGCCTGGAGTGGCGGGGGGCGGACTGAAGCTTTCTTT. Protein sequence: CAWSGGGRTEAFF. The chain is built from TRBV30 and TRBJ1-1; perhaps TRBD1 as D (6 bases). Per the germline V gene, CDR1 is GTSNPN and CDR2 is SVGIG (reference sequence). V was shortened by 1 base and J by 5 bases, with 11 bases between the two germline ends. This CDR3 spans 13 amino acids. Together with reference TRBV30 and TRBJ1-1, the CDR3 gives the full variable domain: SQTIHQWPATLVQPVGSPLSLECTVEGTSNPNLYWYRQAAGRGLQLLFYSVGIGQISSEVPQNLSASRPQDRQFILSSKKLLLSDSGFYLCAWSGGGRTEAFFGQGTRLTVV.

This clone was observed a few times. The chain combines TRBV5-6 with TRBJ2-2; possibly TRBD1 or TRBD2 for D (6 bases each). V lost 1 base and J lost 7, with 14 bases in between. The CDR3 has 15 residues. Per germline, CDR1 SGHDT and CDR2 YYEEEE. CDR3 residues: CASSLLGGAGGELFF. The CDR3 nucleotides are TGTGCCAGCAGCTTGCTGGGGGGCGCCGGCGGGGAGCTGTTTTTT.

CDR3 residues: CASSSTGISYEQYF. The CDR3 nucleotides are TGTGCCAGCAGCTCCACAGGGATCTCCTACGAGCAGTACTTC. The chain employs TRBV13 and TRBJ2-5, with a possible D match to TRBD1 (6 bases). The end of the DNA fits TRBJ2-7 better, so the J call may be wrong. Germline V gives CDR1 PRHDT, CDR2 FYEKMQ (reference sequence). The CDR3 contains 14 residues.

The CDR3 loop is CASSPLGSSETQYF. CDR3 nucleotides: TGTGCCAGCAGTCCCCTGGGGAGTTCAGAGACCCAGTACTTC. The chain couples TRBV27 to TRBJ2-5; tentatively, D is TRBD2 (5 bases). With 5 bases removed from V and 4 bases from J, the gap between germline ends came to 14 bases. CDR1 is MNHEY, CDR2 SMNVEV, per germline (reference sequence). The CDR3 loop spans 14 amino acids.

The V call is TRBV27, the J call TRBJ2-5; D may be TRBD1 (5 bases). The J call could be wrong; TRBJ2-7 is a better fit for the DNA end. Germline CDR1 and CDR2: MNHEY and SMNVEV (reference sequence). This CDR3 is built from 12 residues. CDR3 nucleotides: TGTGCCAGCAGTTACCAGGGCTACGAGCAGTACTTC. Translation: CASSYQGYEQYF.